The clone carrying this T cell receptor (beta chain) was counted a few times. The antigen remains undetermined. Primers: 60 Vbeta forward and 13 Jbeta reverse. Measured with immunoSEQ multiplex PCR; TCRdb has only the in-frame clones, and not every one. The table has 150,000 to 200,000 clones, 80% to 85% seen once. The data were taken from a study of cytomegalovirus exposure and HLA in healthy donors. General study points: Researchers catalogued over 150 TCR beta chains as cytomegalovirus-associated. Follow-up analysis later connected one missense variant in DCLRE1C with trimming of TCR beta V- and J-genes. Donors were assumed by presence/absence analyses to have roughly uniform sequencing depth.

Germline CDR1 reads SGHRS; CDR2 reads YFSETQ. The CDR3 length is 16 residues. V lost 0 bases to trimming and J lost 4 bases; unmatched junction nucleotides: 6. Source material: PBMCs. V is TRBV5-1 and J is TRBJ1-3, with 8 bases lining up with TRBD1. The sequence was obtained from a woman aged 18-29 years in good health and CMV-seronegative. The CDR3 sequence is CASSLGQGIAGNTIYF. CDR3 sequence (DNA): TGCGCCAGCAGCTTGGGACAGGGGATTGCCGGAAACACCATATATTTT.